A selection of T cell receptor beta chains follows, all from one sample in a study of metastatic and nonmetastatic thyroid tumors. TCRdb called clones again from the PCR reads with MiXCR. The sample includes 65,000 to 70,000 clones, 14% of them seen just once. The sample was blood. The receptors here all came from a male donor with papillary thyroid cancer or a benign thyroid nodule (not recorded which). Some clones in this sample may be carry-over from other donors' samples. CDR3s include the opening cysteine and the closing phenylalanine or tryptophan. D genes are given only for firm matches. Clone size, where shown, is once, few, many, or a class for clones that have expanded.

DNA: TGCGCCAGCAGCCAGGGAAGGGGGCAGGAGCAGTACTTC
CDR3: CASSQGRGQEQYF
V: TRBV4-1
D: TRBD1
J: TRBJ2-7
size: many

DNA: TGTGCCAGCATGACCCCGACAGTTATGAACACTGAGGCTTTCTTT
CDR3: CASMTPTVMNTEAFF
V: TRBV6-1
D: NA
J: TRBJ1-1
size: few

DNA: TGTGCCATCAGTGAACCCCGACTAGCGGGAGGGCCGGGCACAGATACGCAGTATTTT
CDR3: CAISEPRLAGGPGTDTQYF
V: TRBV10-3
D: TRBD2
J: TRBJ2-3
size: many

DNA: TGTGCCAGCAGCCGGACAGGGGGCATGGAAGAGACCCAGTACTTC
CDR3: CASSRTGGMEETQYF
V: TRBV3-1
D: TRBD1
J: TRBJ2-5
size: many

DNA: TGTGCCAGCAGCTTAGAGCACGGCGAGGCAAAACTGTTTTTT
CDR3: CASSLEHGEAKLFF
V: TRBV7-9
D: NA
J: TRBJ1-4
size: many

DNA: TGTGCCAGCAGTGCGCTAGGCTACGAGCAGTACTTC
CDR3: CASSALGYEQYF
V: TRBV6-1
D: NA
J: TRBJ2-7
size: few

DNA: TGTGCCACCAGTGACGCGACTAGCACAGATACGCAGTATTTT
CDR3: CATSDATSTDTQYF
V: TRBV24-1
D: NA
J: TRBJ2-3
size: many

DNA: TGCGCCAGCTCTTCAGATCGGCAACAGCCCCAGCATTTT
CDR3: CASSSDRQQPQHF
V: TRBV10-1
D: NA
J: TRBJ1-5
size: many

DNA: TGCGCCAGCAGCCCCGTCAGGAGACGCGAGCAGTACTTC
CDR3: CASSPVRRREQYF
V: TRBV4-3
D: NA
J: TRBJ2-7
size: many

DNA: TGTGCCAGCAGTTTGGGACAGGGTAAGAATGAAAAACTGTTTTTT
CDR3: CASSLGQGKNEKLFF
V: TRBV12-3/TRBV12-4
D: TRBD1
J: TRBJ1-4
size: NA

DNA: TGTGCCAGCAGTCAGACAGGGCTGGGCACTGAAGCTTTCTTT
CDR3: CASSQTGLGTEAFF
V: TRBV6-1
D: TRBD1
J: TRBJ1-1
size: many

DNA: TGTGCCAGTAGCCTAGCCCGGGACAGGATGAAGACTGAAGCTTTATTT
CDR3: CASSLARDRMKTEALF
V: TRBV19
D: TRBD1
J: TRBJ1-1
size: NA

DNA: TGTGCCTGGAGGGGGTGGGGGAGGAGAAATGAGCAGTTCTTC
CDR3: CAWRGWGRRNEQFF
V: TRBV30
D: NA
J: TRBJ2-1
size: many

DNA: TGTGCCAGCAGTTTAACCGACGTCGGGGAGCTGTTTTTT
CDR3: CASSLTDVGELFF
V: TRBV27
D: NA
J: TRBJ2-2
size: many

DNA: TGTGCCAGCAGCTTACCGGGACAGGGCCTCAATGAGCAGTTCTTC
CDR3: CASSLPGQGLNEQFF
V: TRBV7-9
D: TRBD1
J: TRBJ2-1
size: many

DNA: TGTGCCAGCAGCCAAGATCTTCCGTTCTCTGGAAACACCATATATTTT
CDR3: CASSQDLPFSGNTIYF
V: TRBV3-1
D: NA
J: TRBJ1-3
size: many

DNA: TGCAGTGCTCGCCGGACTGGAAGAGGGACCCAGTACTTC
CDR3: CSARRTGRGTQYF
V: TRBV20-1
D: NA
J: TRBJ2-5
size: many

DNA: TGTGCCAGCAGCTTTGAGTACAGCTCCTACGAGCAGTACTTC
CDR3: CASSFEYSSYEQYF
V: TRBV7-6
D: NA
J: TRBJ2-7
size: once

DNA: TGTGCCAGCAGCGGTACTAACTATGGCTACACCTTC
CDR3: CASSGTNYGYTF
V: TRBV14
D: NA
J: TRBJ1-2
size: many

DNA: TGTGCCAGCAGGGAACGGACGCGCTCCGGAAACACCATATATTTT
CDR3: CASRERTRSGNTIYF
V: TRBV2
D: NA
J: TRBJ1-3
size: many

DNA: TGTGCCAGCAGTTTGGCACTAGCGGACAAGGGTACAGATACGCAGTATTTT
CDR3: CASSLALADKGTDTQYF
V: TRBV28
D: TRBD2
J: TRBJ2-3
size: NA

DNA: TGTGCCAGCAGCTTGGGGGCCCGGGGTGAGGGCGGTTGCGCTGAAGCTTTCTTT
CDR3: CASSLGARGEGGCAEAFF
V: TRBV5-6
D: NA
J: TRBJ1-1
size: many

DNA: TGTGCCAGCAGCTTAGAAACTAGCAGTGCCTACGAGCAGTACTTC
CDR3: CASSLETSSAYEQYF
V: TRBV7-9
D: NA
J: TRBJ2-7
size: many

DNA: TGTGCCAGCATGCCTGGTGAAGTCAGCTACGAGCAGTACTTC
CDR3: CASMPGEVSYEQYF
V: TRBV27
D: NA
J: TRBJ2-7
size: few

DNA: TGTGCCAGCAGCCGCAACCCGATAGTTGCTGGAAACACCATATATTTT
CDR3: CASSRNPIVAGNTIYF
V: TRBV3-1
D: NA
J: TRBJ1-3
size: many

DNA: TGTGCCAGCAGCCGACTAGCGGGACATGAGCAGTTCTTC
CDR3: CASSRLAGHEQFF
V: TRBV11-1
D: TRBD2
J: TRBJ2-1
size: many

DNA: TGTGCCAGCAGCCGCGGGGACCTTAACACCGGGGAGCTGTTTTTT
CDR3: CASSRGDLNTGELFF
V: TRBV7-2
D: NA
J: TRBJ2-2
size: many

DNA: TGCGCCAGCAGCCAAGATCCAGGGACGCTTAACACCGGGGAGCTGTTTTTT
CDR3: CASSQDPGTLNTGELFF
V: TRBV4-3
D: NA
J: TRBJ2-2
size: few

DNA: TGTGCCAGCAGAGCCACAGATACGCAGTATTTT
CDR3: CASRATDTQYF
V: TRBV2
D: NA
J: TRBJ2-3
size: few

DNA: TGTGCCGGCGCCACGGCTCGGGAGACCCAGTACTTC
CDR3: CAGATARETQYF
V: TRBV7-2
D: NA
J: TRBJ2-5
size: NA

DNA: TGTGCCTTTTGGACGCCGGACACCGGGGAGCTGTTTTTT
CDR3: CAFWTPDTGELFF
V: TRBV30
D: NA
J: TRBJ2-2
size: many

DNA: TGTGCCAGCAGCTACCAATTACTTAGCGAGCAGTACTTC
CDR3: CASSYQLLSEQYF
V: TRBV6-1
D: NA
J: TRBJ2-7
size: NA

DNA: TGCGCCAGCAGCTCGTCTCCGGGTAGTGGACAAGAGACCAAGTACTTC
CDR3: CASSSSPGSGQETKYF
V: TRBV5-1
D: NA
J: TRBJ2-5
size: NA

DNA: TGTGCCAGCAGCCTAGGGCCAGAGAACACTGAAGCTTTCTTT
CDR3: CASSLGPENTEAFF
V: TRBV5-5
D: NA
J: TRBJ1-1
size: many

DNA: TGTGCCAGCAGCTTAGATTTCACGGATGAGCAGTTCTTC
CDR3: CASSLDFTDEQFF
V: TRBV11-2
D: NA
J: TRBJ2-1
size: many

DNA: TGCAGTGCTAGGGGACTAGCGACCCACTCCTACGAGCAGTACTTC
CDR3: CSARGLATHSYEQYF
V: TRBV20-1
D: TRBD2
J: TRBJ2-7
size: many

DNA: TGTGCCTGGAGTGCCGCGGTTCAGGTTGGGCTGTTTTTT
CDR3: CAWSAAVQVGLFF
V: TRBV30
D: NA
J: TRBJ2-2
size: many

DNA: TGCAGTGCTAGAGACACAGGGTTCACAGATACGCAGTATTTT
CDR3: CSARDTGFTDTQYF
V: TRBV20-1
D: NA
J: TRBJ2-3
size: once

DNA: TGTGCCAGCATGGGTCGGGAGTACCGAGAGCAGTTCTTC
CDR3: CASMGREYREQFF
V: TRBV6-2/TRBV6-3
D: NA
J: TRBJ2-1
size: many

DNA: TGTGCCAGCAGTACACAGGGAGGATTAACTGAAGCTTTCTTT
CDR3: CASSTQGGLTEAFF
V: TRBV6-1
D: NA
J: TRBJ1-1
size: few

DNA: TGTGCCAGCAGCGTAGGTAGCGATACGCAGTATTTT
CDR3: CASSVGSDTQYF
V: TRBV7-9
D: NA
J: TRBJ2-3
size: many

DNA: TGTGCCAGCGCCCTGGGACAGGCCGCCTATGGCTACACCTTC
CDR3: CASALGQAAYGYTF
V: TRBV12-3/TRBV12-4
D: TRBD1
J: TRBJ1-2
size: NA

DNA: TGTGCCAGCAGCCCAGAAGGGAGTCGTCTGAACCACGACACAGATACGCAGTATTTT
CDR3: CASSPEGSRLNHDTDTQYF
V: TRBV3-1
D: NA
J: TRBJ2-3
size: few

DNA: TGCAGTGCTAGCCAATCCGACAGGTCTAGCAATCAGCCCCAGCATTTT
CDR3: CSASQSDRSSNQPQHF
V: TRBV20-1
D: NA
J: TRBJ1-5
size: NA